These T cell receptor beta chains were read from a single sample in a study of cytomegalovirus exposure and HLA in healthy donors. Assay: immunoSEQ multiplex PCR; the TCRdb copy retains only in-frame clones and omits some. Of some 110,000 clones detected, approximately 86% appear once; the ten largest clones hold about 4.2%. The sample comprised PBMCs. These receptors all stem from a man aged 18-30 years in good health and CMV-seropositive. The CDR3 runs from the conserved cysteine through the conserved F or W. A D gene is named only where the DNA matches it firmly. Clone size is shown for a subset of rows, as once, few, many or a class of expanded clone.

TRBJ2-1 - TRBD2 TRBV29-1 TGCAGCGTTGAAGAATGGGGGGGCAATGAGCAGTTCTTC CSVEEWGGNEQFF
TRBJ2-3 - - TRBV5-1 TGCGCCAGCAGCTTGGGTCCGGGGGAGAGCACAGATACGCAGTATTTT CASSLGPGESTDTQYF
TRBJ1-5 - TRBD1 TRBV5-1 TGCGCCAGCAGCGAGGGGACAGGGGTATATAGCAATCAGCCCCAGCATTTT CASSEGTGVYSNQPQHF
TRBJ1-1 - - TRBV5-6 TGTGCCAGCAGCTTCGGGAACACTGAAGCTTTCTTT CASSFGNTEAFF
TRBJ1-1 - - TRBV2 TGTGCCAGCAGTGAGGGTGGCAGGGGGAACACTGAAGCTTTCTTT CASSEGGRGNTEAFF
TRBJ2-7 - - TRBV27 TGTGCCGTGGGCCCGGGGGCCTACGAGCAGTACTTC CAVGPGAYEQYF
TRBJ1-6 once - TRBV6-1 TGTGCCAGCAGTGAAGACTTATTTAACAATTCACCCCTCCACTTT CASSEDLFNNSPLHF
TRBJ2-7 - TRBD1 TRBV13 TGTGCCAGCAGCGATACAGACATTGGACAGGGGGCCTTCTACGAGCAGTACTTC CASSDTDIGQGAFYEQYF
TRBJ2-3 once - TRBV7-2 TGTGCCAGCAGCTTAGGGGCGGGGCGACACACAGATACGCAGTATTTT CASSLGAGRHTDTQYF
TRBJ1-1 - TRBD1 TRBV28 TGTGCCAGCAACAAACCCCGGGACAGGGGGCTCGCTTTCTTT CASNKPRDRGLAFF
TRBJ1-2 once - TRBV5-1 TGCGCCAGCAGCTTGTACTCGGACAGCCGGGGCTACACCTTC CASSLYSDSRGYTF
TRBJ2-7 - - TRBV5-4 TGTGCCAGCAGCTCAGGACTGGGCTCCTACGAGCAGTACTTC CASSSGLGSYEQYF
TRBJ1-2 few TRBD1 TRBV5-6 TGTGCCACCCCGACAGGGTTAGGCTATGGCTACACCTTC CATPTGLGYGYTF
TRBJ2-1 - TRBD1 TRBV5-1 TGCGCCAGCAGCGGTAAGGACAGGTACAATGAGCAGTTCTTC CASSGKDRYNEQFF
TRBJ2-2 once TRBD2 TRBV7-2 TGTGCCAGCAGCCCTCCGGGGGGGGGTCCCAACACCGGGGAGCTGTTTTTT CASSPPGGGPNTGELFF
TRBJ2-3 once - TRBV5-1 TGCGCCAGCAGCTCACTCGTTACAGATACGCAGTATTTT CASSSLVTDTQYF
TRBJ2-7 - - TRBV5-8 TGTGCCAGCAGCTTGATGCCAGGGAACTCCTACGAGCAGTACTTC CASSLMPGNSYEQYF
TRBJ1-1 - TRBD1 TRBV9 TGTGCCAGCAGTCCGGACAGGCGGGCTTTCTTT CASSPDRRAFF
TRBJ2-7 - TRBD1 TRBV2 TGTGCCAGCAGTGGATGGGACAGGGGGCTCGAGCAGTACTTC CASSGWDRGLEQYF
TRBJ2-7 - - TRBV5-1 TGCGCCAGCAGCTTGGGAGGGGACATCAGCGAGCAGTACTTC CASSLGGDISEQYF
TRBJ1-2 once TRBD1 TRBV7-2 TGTGCCAGCAGCAAGGGGGACAGGGGAAAAAATAACTATGGCTACACCTTC CASSKGDRGKNNYGYTF
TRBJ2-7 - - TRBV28 TGTGCCAGCAGTCCGAGCGGAGAGTCAGGTACTAACGAGCAGTACTTC CASSPSGESGTNEQYF
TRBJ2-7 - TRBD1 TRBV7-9 TGTGCCAGCAGCTCAGGGGACAGGAACTACGAGCAGTACTTC CASSSGDRNYEQYF
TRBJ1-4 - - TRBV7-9 TGTGCCAGCAGCTCCCCCGGGGGAGGTGAAAAACTGTTTTTT CASSSPGGGEKLFF
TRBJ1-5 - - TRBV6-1 TGTGCCAGCAGTGATGCAGGGGGCAATCAGCCCCAGCATTTT CASSDAGGNQPQHF
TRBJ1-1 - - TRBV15 TGTGCCACCAGCATCTCCACCATTAACCTAGAAGCTTTCTTT CATSISTINLEAFF
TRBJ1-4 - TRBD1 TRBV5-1 TGCGCCAGCAGCCTGGGGACAGGGCGAGGTGAAAAACTGTTTTTT CASSLGTGRGEKLFF
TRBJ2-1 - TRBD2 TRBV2 TGTGCCAGCAACTCAATGGGGGGGAGCAATGAGCAGTTCTTC CASNSMGGSNEQFF
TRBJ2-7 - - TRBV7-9 TGTGCCAGCAGCTTAACGTCTGGAGGGTTTGGCGAGCAGTACTTC CASSLTSGGFGEQYF
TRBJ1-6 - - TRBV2 TGTGCCAGCAGACAGGGCAATTCACCCCTCCACTTT CASRQGNSPLHF
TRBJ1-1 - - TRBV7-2 TGTGCCAGCAGCTTCAAGGGGGGGGTGAACACTGAAGCTTTCTTT CASSFKGGVNTEAFF
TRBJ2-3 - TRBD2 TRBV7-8 TGTGCCAGCAGCTTAGGGGCACAGCGGGGGGGCGCAGATACGCAGTATTTT CASSLGAQRGGADTQYF
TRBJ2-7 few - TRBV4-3 TGCGCCAGCAGCCAAGAAGCTACGGACTCCTCCTACGAGCAGTACTTC CASSQEATDSSYEQYF
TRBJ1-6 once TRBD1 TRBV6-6 TGTGCCACCGGGACAGGGGTACCACCCCTCCACTTT CATGTGVPPLHF
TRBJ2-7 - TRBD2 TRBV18 TGTGCCAGCTCAACTAGCGGGGGGCACTACGAGCAGTACTTC CASSTSGGHYEQYF
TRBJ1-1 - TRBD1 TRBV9 TGTGCCAGCAGCGACAGGGGAGCTGAAGCTTTCTTT CASSDRGAEAFF
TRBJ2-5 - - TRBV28 TGTGCCAGCAGTTTGGGTCCGGGGACCCAGTACTTC CASSLGPGTQYF
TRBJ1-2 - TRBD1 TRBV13 TGTGCCAGCAGCTTCTTGGGACAGGGGATCTCGGGAGCTAACTATGGCTACACCTTC CASSFLGQGISGANYGYTF
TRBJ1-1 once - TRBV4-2 TGTGCCAGCAGCCAGCTCCCCACTACTTACACTGAAGCTTTCTTT CASSQLPTTYTEAFF
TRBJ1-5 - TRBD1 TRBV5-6 TGTGCCAGCAGCGGGTGGGGACAGCCGAATCAGCCCCAGCATTTT CASSGWGQPNQPQHF
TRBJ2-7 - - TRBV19 TGTGCCAGTAAGGGGGGAGCGGGGTCTACCTACGAGCAGTACTTC CASKGGAGSTYEQYF
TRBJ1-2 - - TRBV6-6 TGTGCCAGCAGTTTACAGCCCTATAACTATGGCTACACCTTC CASSLQPYNYGYTF
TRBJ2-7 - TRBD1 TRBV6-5 TGTGCCAGCAGTTACTCGGGACAGGGGGCTTACGAGCAGTACTTC CASSYSGQGAYEQYF
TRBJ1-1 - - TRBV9 TGTGCCAGCAGCGCAGGAACAGGATTGGCTTTCTTT CASSAGTGLAFF
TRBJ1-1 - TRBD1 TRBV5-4 TGTGCCAGCAGCTTGGGACAGGGAATGAGCACTGAAGCTTTCTTT CASSLGQGMSTEAFF